The clone carrying this T cell receptor (beta chain) has a count of ten or more. This entry belongs to a study of T cells in Graves' hyperthyroidism and ophthalmopathy. This CDR3 region has 13 residues. The V end was cut by 1 base, the J end by 7 bases, with 8 bases between. The investigators amplified TCR beta CDR3 regions from RNA transcripts. The HTBI primer set was used in a first-round RT-PCR of the TCR CDR3. TCRdb processed the multiplex PCR reads anew with MiXCR; each CDR3 protein has one entry. The sample includes about 640,000 distinct CDR3 sequences, roughly 20% seen only once; the top ten take around a third.

The origin of this receptor is a man aged 30-40 years with Graves' ophthalmopathy. This chain joins TRBV12-3 or TRBV12-4 and TRBJ2-1; D gene ambiguous. The sample consisted of blood. CDR3 amino acids: CASSLGLFNEQFF. DNA of the CDR3: TGTGCCAGCAGTTTAGGTCTATTTAATGAGCAGTTCTTC.